Listed below are T cell receptor beta chains from one sample, sequenced in a study of T cells in Graves' hyperthyroidism and ophthalmopathy. In TCRdb, the multiplex PCR reads were re-called with MiXCR into one record per CDR3 protein. The sample has a few hundred thousand distinct CDR3 sequences; roughly 15% are singletons. Sample: blood. These receptors all stem from a woman aged 55 to 70 with Graves' ophthalmopathy. The CDR3 runs from the conserved cysteine through the conserved F or W. A D gene is named only where the DNA matches it firmly. The size field is filled for only some rows; it gives once, few, many or a size class.

-,TRBJ2-7,many,TRBV10-2,TGCGCCAGCAGTGAGAGGGCCGCGGACGAGCAGTACTTC,CASSERAADEQYF
-,TRBJ2-7,few,TRBV6-1,TGTGCCAGCAGTGAAGTGGGAGGTCGGGCCGAGCAGTACTTC,CASSEVGGRAEQYF
TRBD1,TRBJ2-1,few,TRBV19,TGTGCCAGTAGTATAGGTGGGACAGGGGAACATGAGCAGTTCTTC,CASSIGGTGEHEQFF
-,TRBJ2-7,many,TRBV3-1,TGTGCCAGCAGCCGGTGGGGGAGTGAGCAGTACTTC,CASSRWGSEQYF
TRBD2,TRBJ2-7,many,TRBV7-8,TGTGCCAGCAGCTTAGTGGTGGGAGGGTTGGACGAGCAGTACTTC,CASSLVVGGLDEQYF
-,TRBJ2-7,many,TRBV20-1,TGCAGTGCTAGAGATTGGCCAGGGCGCTCCTACGAGCAGTACTTC,CSARDWPGRSYEQYF
-,TRBJ1-3,many,TRBV30,TGTGCCTGGAGTGGACAGGTACCTGGAAACACCATATATTTT,CAWSGQVPGNTIYF
-,TRBJ2-3,few,TRBV9,TGTGCCAGCAGCGCCTTTGACACAGATACGCAGTATTTT,CASSAFDTDTQYF
TRBD2,TRBJ2-5,many,TRBV30,TGTGCCTGGAACGGCGGGAGCCAAGAGACCCAGTACTTC,CAWNGGSQETQYF
TRBD1,TRBJ2-1,-,TRBV19,TGTGCCAGTAGTATACGACAGGGGAACAATGAGCAGTTCTTC,CASSIRQGNNEQFF
TRBD2,TRBJ2-3,many,TRBV2,TGTGCCAGCAGACGGACTAGCGGGAGGGCTTCCGATACGCAGTATTTT,CASRRTSGRASDTQYF
TRBD2,TRBJ2-1,-,TRBV25-1,TGTGCCAGCAGTGGACTAGCGGGAGGTGACAATGAGCAGTTCTTC,CASSGLAGGDNEQFF
TRBD2,TRBJ2-1,-,TRBV7-3,TGTGCCAGCAGCATCCCCGGGACTAGCGGGAGGGGGGAGCAGTTCTTC,CASSIPGTSGRGEQFF
-,TRBJ2-7,-,TRBV28,TGTGCCAGCAACCTCCGGGGGGCCTCCTACGAGCAGTACTTC,CASNLRGASYEQYF
-,TRBJ1-5,many,TRBV2,TGTGCCAGCAACCCCGAAGGGGGGGCTCAGCCCCAGCATTTT,CASNPEGGAQPQHF
TRBD2,TRBJ2-1,many,TRBV12-3/TRBV12-4,TGTGCCAGCAGCCCGGGACTAGCGGGAGGGCAACCTGAGCAGTTCTTC,CASSPGLAGGQPEQFF
TRBD1,TRBJ2-1,many,TRBV2,TGTGCCAGCGGGTCCCGACAGGGGTCCTACAATGAGCAGTTCTTC,CASGSRQGSYNEQFF